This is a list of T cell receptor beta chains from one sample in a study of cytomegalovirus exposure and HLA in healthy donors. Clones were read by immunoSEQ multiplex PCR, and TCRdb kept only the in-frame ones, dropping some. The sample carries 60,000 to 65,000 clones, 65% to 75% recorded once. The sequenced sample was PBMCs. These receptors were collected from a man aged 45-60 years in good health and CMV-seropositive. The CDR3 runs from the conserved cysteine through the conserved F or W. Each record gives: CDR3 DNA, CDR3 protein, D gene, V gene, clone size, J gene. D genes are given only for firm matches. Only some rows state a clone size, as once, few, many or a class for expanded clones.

cdr3_nt: TGCGCCAGCTCGGACATGAACACTGAAGCTTTCTTT
cdr3_aa: CASSDMNTEAFF
d_call: .
v_call: TRBV5-1
clone_size: .
j_call: TRBJ1-1

cdr3_nt: TGTGCCAGCAGCTTAGGCGGGGTCGGAGAGCAGTACTTC
cdr3_aa: CASSLGGVGEQYF
d_call: .
v_call: TRBV7-6
clone_size: .
j_call: TRBJ2-7

cdr3_nt: TGTGCCAGCTCAAAAGACAGGTATAGCAATCAGCCCCAGCATTTT
cdr3_aa: CASSKDRYSNQPQHF
d_call: .
v_call: TRBV18
clone_size: .
j_call: TRBJ1-5

cdr3_nt: TGCAGCGTTGAAGTTGGCAGGGGGCAGGCTGAAGCTTTCTTT
cdr3_aa: CSVEVGRGQAEAFF
d_call: TRBD1
v_call: TRBV29-1
clone_size: few
j_call: TRBJ1-1

cdr3_nt: TGTGCCAGCAGTTTGACAGTTGTTACCTCCTACGAGCAGTACTTC
cdr3_aa: CASSLTVVTSYEQYF
d_call: .
v_call: TRBV28
clone_size: .
j_call: TRBJ2-7

cdr3_nt: TGTGCTAGTGGTTTGGGGCGGGGGGTCCAGTTCTTC
cdr3_aa: CASGLGRGVQFF
d_call: TRBD2
v_call: TRBV12-5
clone_size: .
j_call: TRBJ2-1

cdr3_nt: TGCGCCAGCAGCCAATCAGCGGTGGGGGGGCCCAACAATGAGCAGTTCTTC
cdr3_aa: CASSQSAVGGPNNEQFF
d_call: .
v_call: TRBV4-3
clone_size: .
j_call: TRBJ2-1

cdr3_nt: TGTGCCAGCAGCTCGACTAAACAGGGGGCGGCTACGCAGTATTTT
cdr3_aa: CASSSTKQGAATQYF
d_call: TRBD1
v_call: TRBV7-2
clone_size: once
j_call: TRBJ2-3

cdr3_nt: TGCGCCAGCAGCCAACGTCAGGATTTTAGCAATCAGCCCCAGCATTTT
cdr3_aa: CASSQRQDFSNQPQHF
d_call: .
v_call: TRBV4-1
clone_size: .
j_call: TRBJ1-5

cdr3_nt: TGTGCCAGCAGCTTATCCAGCGGGAGGATGTATGAGCAGTTCTTC
cdr3_aa: CASSLSSGRMYEQFF
d_call: TRBD2
v_call: TRBV11-2
clone_size: .
j_call: TRBJ2-1

cdr3_nt: TGTGCCAGCAGCGGGCGGACTAGCGGGGGGGTCACAGATACGCAGTATTTT
cdr3_aa: CASSGRTSGGVTDTQYF
d_call: TRBD2
v_call: TRBV5-8
clone_size: .
j_call: TRBJ2-3

cdr3_nt: TGTGCCAGCAGTTCTACCCCCCGAGGGGGAAACACCATATATTTT
cdr3_aa: CASSSTPRGGNTIYF
d_call: .
v_call: TRBV28
clone_size: .
j_call: TRBJ1-3

cdr3_nt: TGTGCCAGCAGACAAATGACAGGGGGACTCTACGAGCAGTACTTC
cdr3_aa: CASRQMTGGLYEQYF
d_call: TRBD1
v_call: TRBV2
clone_size: .
j_call: TRBJ2-7

cdr3_nt: TGCGCCAGCAGTCGAGCGCGCCTGGACGGGGCCTGGGGCGGGGAAAGCTCCTACGAGCAGTACTTC
cdr3_aa: CASSRARLDGAWGGESSYEQYF
d_call: .
v_call: TRBV23-1
clone_size: few
j_call: TRBJ2-7

cdr3_nt: TGTGCCAGCACTGCAGGGGGCGAGAATTCACCCCTCCACTTT
cdr3_aa: CASTAGGENSPLHF
d_call: TRBD1
v_call: TRBV6-1
clone_size: .
j_call: TRBJ1-6

cdr3_nt: TGCAGCGCTCGACAGGGGGCAAACATTCAGTACTTC
cdr3_aa: CSARQGANIQYF
d_call: TRBD1
v_call: TRBV29-1
clone_size: .
j_call: TRBJ2-4

cdr3_nt: TGTGCCAGCAGTTCCTCCGGGACTGCCAGGCAAGAGACCCAGTACTTC
cdr3_aa: CASSSSGTARQETQYF
d_call: .
v_call: TRBV27
clone_size: .
j_call: TRBJ2-5

cdr3_nt: TGTGCCAGCAGGACAGGTCCGGAGCAGTACTTC
cdr3_aa: CASRTGPEQYF
d_call: .
v_call: TRBV7-7
clone_size: .
j_call: TRBJ2-7

cdr3_nt: TGTGCCAGTATGCAGGGGGGAGTTGGCAATCAGCCCCAGCATTTT
cdr3_aa: CASMQGGVGNQPQHF
d_call: TRBD1
v_call: TRBV19
clone_size: once
j_call: TRBJ1-5

cdr3_nt: TGTGCCAGACGGCCAGCGGGATACACAGATACGCAGTATTTT
cdr3_aa: CARRPAGYTDTQYF
d_call: TRBD2
v_call: TRBV30
clone_size: .
j_call: TRBJ2-3

cdr3_nt: TGTGCCAGCAGTTACAGGGACAACTACGAGCAGTACTTC
cdr3_aa: CASSYRDNYEQYF
d_call: .
v_call: TRBV6-5
clone_size: .
j_call: TRBJ2-7

cdr3_nt: TGTGCCAGCAGCCCCCTGGGGCGTTATGGCTACACCTTC
cdr3_aa: CASSPLGRYGYTF
d_call: .
v_call: TRBV5-4
clone_size: .
j_call: TRBJ1-2

cdr3_nt: TGCGCCAGCAGCTTGGTGATGGACCGGGACAGTTCCTACGAGCAGTACTTC
cdr3_aa: CASSLVMDRDSSYEQYF
d_call: TRBD1
v_call: TRBV5-1
clone_size: .
j_call: TRBJ2-7

cdr3_nt: TGTGCCAGCAGCGCAAGACAGGGTTGGGACACTGAAGCTTTCTTT
cdr3_aa: CASSARQGWDTEAFF
d_call: TRBD1
v_call: TRBV9
clone_size: .
j_call: TRBJ1-1

cdr3_nt: TGTGCCAGCAGCTTAAACCCGGGACACGATCAGCCCCAGCATTTT
cdr3_aa: CASSLNPGHDQPQHF
d_call: .
v_call: TRBV7-8
clone_size: .
j_call: TRBJ1-5

cdr3_nt: TGCGCCAGCAGCCCGGCTGGCGGGGGGATTGAGACCCAGTACTTC
cdr3_aa: CASSPAGGGIETQYF
d_call: TRBD2
v_call: TRBV5-1
clone_size: .
j_call: TRBJ2-5

cdr3_nt: TGTGCCAGCAGCCCAAGACTAGCGCCCGCCTACAATGAGCAGTTCTTC
cdr3_aa: CASSPRLAPAYNEQFF
d_call: TRBD2
v_call: TRBV7-9
clone_size: .
j_call: TRBJ2-1

cdr3_nt: TGTGCCAGTAGTATAGATTCCCGGACAGGGAGGTACACCGGGGAGCTGTTTTTT
cdr3_aa: CASSIDSRTGRYTGELFF
d_call: TRBD1
v_call: TRBV19
clone_size: .
j_call: TRBJ2-2

cdr3_nt: TGTGCCAGCAGCTTAGGGGACGGGGGTCGCTACGAGCAGTACTTC
cdr3_aa: CASSLGDGGRYEQYF
d_call: .
v_call: TRBV7-7
clone_size: .
j_call: TRBJ2-7

cdr3_nt: TGTGCCAGCAGCCGGACAGCCTACGAGCAGTACTTC
cdr3_aa: CASSRTAYEQYF
d_call: .
v_call: TRBV28
clone_size: .
j_call: TRBJ2-7

cdr3_nt: TGTGCCTGGCGTATGAACACTGAAGCTTTCTTT
cdr3_aa: CAWRMNTEAFF
d_call: .
v_call: TRBV30
clone_size: .
j_call: TRBJ1-1

cdr3_nt: TGTGCCAGCAGATCCGGACGGGGATCGAACACTGAAGCTTTCTTT
cdr3_aa: CASRSGRGSNTEAFF
d_call: .
v_call: TRBV28
clone_size: .
j_call: TRBJ1-1

cdr3_nt: TGCGCCAGCAGTCCCTCTGGACAGGGCATCGATCAGCCCCAGCATTTT
cdr3_aa: CASSPSGQGIDQPQHF
d_call: TRBD1
v_call: TRBV10-2
clone_size: few
j_call: TRBJ1-5

cdr3_nt: TGTGCCAGCTCACCTGGTGGGACAGGATTCTACGAGCAGTACTTC
cdr3_aa: CASSPGGTGFYEQYF
d_call: TRBD1
v_call: TRBV18
clone_size: many
j_call: TRBJ2-7

cdr3_nt: TGTGCCAGCAGCGCCATCCCGACAGGGGGCCGAGGAAACACCATATATTTT
cdr3_aa: CASSAIPTGGRGNTIYF
d_call: TRBD1
v_call: TRBV7-9
clone_size: .
j_call: TRBJ1-3

cdr3_nt: TGTGCCAGTAGTACCAGGGGGCTGTTGGGCACTGAAGCTTTCTTT
cdr3_aa: CASSTRGLLGTEAFF
d_call: TRBD1
v_call: TRBV19
clone_size: .
j_call: TRBJ1-1

cdr3_nt: TGTGCCAGCAGCCCGACCCACAGGCCCGACAGGGCATCCTCTGGAAACACCATATATTTT
cdr3_aa: CASSPTHRPDRASSGNTIYF
d_call: TRBD1
v_call: TRBV9
clone_size: .
j_call: TRBJ1-3